This TCR beta chain derives from a study of technical replicates of blood from a handful of donors (dated by TCRdb to 2017 to 2019). Library construction relied on the immunoSEQ multiplex PCR assay. Imported from immuneACCESS, the table was reduced by TCRdb to in-frame sequences with V and J called. These copies leave out some clones; in studies compared against another copy, an unresolved V gene accounts for under half, and the cause of the remainder is not known. The sample table holds around 81,000 clones, of which approximately 78% were seen once. The biggest ten clones account for around 4% of the sample. Concerning this clone: This clone's antigen is unknown. It has no much larger one-base neighbor in the sample; base qualities were not kept.

Taken from the germline V gene, the CDR1 and CDR2 loops are SGHAT and FQNNGV. V sheds 2 bases and J sheds 7 bases, leaving 11 bases between their ends. Reading from cysteine to phenylalanine, the CDR3 counts 13 amino acids. Only the CDR3 DNA stays, 39 bases, in frame from base 1. Sequencing used PBMCs. This chain joins TRBV11-2 to TRBJ2-5; the D gene is perhaps TRBD2, on 5 matching bases. This sequence was found in a human donor in good health. Some clones in this sample may be carry-over from other donors' samples. CDR3 region: CASSLPEDGTQYF. The nucleotide sequence reads TGTGCCAGCAGCTTACCGGAGGACGGGACCCAGTACTTC.